This TCR beta chain was documented in a study of control samples from healthy donors and cancer patients. The CDR3 length is 16 residues. Per the germline V gene, CDR1 is SGHRS and CDR2 is YFSETQ. After removal of 0 bases from V and 0 bases from J, the junction contained 2 bases not matched to a gene. Repertoires were generated with immunoSEQ multiplex PCR, while TCRdb's copy carries only in-frame clones and drops some. Of almost 85,000 clones listed, 75% to 85% are singletons. The gene calls are TRBV5-1 and TRBJ1-5; 8 bases are a match to TRBD1. This receptor was taken from a man aged 55 to 70 with head and neck cancer. The source material was PBMCs. DNA for the CDR3: TGCGCCAGCAGCTTGGGGACAGGGAATAGCAATCAGCCCCAGCATTTT. Protein: CASSLGTGNSNQPQHF.